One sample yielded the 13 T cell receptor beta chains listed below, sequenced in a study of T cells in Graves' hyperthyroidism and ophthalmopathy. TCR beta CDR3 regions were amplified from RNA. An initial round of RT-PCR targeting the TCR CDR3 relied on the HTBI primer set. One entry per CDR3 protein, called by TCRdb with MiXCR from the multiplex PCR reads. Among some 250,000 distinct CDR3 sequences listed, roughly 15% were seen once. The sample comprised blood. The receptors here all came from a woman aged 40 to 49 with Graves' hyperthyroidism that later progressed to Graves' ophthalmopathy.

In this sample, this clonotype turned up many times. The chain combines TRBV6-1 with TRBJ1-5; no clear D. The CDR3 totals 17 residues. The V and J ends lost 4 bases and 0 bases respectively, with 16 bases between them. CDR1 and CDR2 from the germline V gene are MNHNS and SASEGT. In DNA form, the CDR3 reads TGTGCCAGCAGTGCGTTTTTAAGTTGGTATAGCAATCAGCCCCAGCATTTT. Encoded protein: CASSAFLSWYSNQPQHF.

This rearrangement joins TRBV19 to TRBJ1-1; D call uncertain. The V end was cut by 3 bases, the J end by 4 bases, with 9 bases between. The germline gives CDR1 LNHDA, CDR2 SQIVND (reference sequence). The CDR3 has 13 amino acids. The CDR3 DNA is TGTGCCAGTAGTATTGAAGTGGGCACTGAAGCTTTCTTT. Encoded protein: CASSIEVGTEAFF.

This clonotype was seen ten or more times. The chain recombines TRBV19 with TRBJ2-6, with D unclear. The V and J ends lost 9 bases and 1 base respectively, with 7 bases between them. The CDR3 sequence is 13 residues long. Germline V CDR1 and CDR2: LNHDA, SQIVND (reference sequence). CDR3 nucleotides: TGTGCCAGCTTAAAATCTGGGGCCAACGTCCTGACTTTC. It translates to CASLKSGANVLTF. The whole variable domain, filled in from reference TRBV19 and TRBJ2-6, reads DGGITQSPKYLFRKEGQNVTLSCEQNLNHDAMYWYRQDPGQGLRLIYYSQIVNDFQKGDIAEGYSVSREKKESFPLTVTSAQKNPTAFYLCASLKSGANVLTFGAGSRLTVL.

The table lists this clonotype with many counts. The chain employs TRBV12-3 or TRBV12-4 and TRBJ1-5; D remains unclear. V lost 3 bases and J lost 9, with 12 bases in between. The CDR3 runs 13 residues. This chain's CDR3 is CASSFKGSWPQHF. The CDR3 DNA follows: TGTGCCAGCAGTTTTAAGGGCTCCTGGCCCCAGCATTTT.

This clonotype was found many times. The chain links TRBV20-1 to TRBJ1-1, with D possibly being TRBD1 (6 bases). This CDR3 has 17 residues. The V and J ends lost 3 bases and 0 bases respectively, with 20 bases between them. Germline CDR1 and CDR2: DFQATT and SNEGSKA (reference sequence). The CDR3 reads CSARILGALWMNTEAFF. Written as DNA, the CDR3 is TGCAGTGCTAGGATTTTGGGGGCTCTCTGGATGAACACTGAAGCTTTCTTT.

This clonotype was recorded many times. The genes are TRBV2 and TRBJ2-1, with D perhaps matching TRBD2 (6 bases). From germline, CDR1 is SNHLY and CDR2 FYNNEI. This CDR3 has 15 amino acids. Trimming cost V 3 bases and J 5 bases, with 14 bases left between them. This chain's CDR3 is CASSDIADSHNEQFF. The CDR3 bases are TGTGCCAGCAGTGATATAGCGGATTCGCACAATGAGCAGTTCTTC.

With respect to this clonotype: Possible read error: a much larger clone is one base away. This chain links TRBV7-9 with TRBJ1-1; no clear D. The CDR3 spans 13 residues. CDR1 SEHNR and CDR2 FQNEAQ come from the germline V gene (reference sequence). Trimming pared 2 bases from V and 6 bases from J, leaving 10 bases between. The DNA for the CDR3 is TGTGCCAGCAGCTTATCGGGCGCCGCTGAAGCTTTCTTT. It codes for CASSLSGAAEAFF.

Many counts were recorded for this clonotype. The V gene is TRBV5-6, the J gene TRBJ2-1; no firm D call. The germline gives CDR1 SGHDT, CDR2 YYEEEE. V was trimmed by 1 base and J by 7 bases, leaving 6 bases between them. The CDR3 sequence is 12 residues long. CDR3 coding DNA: TGTGCCAGCAGCTTGATGTGGAATGAGCAGTTCTTC. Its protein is CASSLMWNEQFF.

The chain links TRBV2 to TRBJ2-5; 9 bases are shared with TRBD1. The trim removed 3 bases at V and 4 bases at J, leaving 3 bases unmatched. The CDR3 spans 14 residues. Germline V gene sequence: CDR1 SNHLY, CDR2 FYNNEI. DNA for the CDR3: TGTGCCAGCAGTGAGGAACAGGGGGCAGAGACCCAGTACTTC. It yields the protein CASSEEQGAETQYF.

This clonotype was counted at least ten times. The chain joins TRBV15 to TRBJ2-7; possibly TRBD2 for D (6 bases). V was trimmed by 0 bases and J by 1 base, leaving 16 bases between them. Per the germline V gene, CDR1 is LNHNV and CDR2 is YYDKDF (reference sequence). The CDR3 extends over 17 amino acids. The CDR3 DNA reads TGTGCCACCAGCAGAGAGTCGGGGACTTTACCATCCTACGAGCAGTACTTC. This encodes CATSRESGTLPSYEQYF.

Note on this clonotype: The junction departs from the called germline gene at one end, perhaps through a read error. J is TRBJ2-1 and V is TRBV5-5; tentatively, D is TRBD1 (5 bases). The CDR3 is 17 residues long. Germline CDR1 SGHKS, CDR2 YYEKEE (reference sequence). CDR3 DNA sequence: TGTGCCAGCAGCTTTCGAATAGGGGCCAGCTCCTACAATGAGCAGCTCTTC. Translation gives CASSFRIGASSYNEQLF.

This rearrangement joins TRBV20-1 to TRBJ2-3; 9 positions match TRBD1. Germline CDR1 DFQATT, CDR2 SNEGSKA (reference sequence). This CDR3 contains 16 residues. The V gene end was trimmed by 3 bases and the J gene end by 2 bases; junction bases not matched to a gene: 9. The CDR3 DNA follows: TGCAGTGCTAGGGGGGGACAGGGCCGCTACACAGATACGCAGTATTTT. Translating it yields CSARGGQGRYTDTQYF.

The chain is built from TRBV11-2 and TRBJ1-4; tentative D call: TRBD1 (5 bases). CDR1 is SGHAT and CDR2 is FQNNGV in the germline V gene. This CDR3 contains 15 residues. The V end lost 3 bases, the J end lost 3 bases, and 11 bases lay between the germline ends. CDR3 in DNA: TGTGCCAGCAGCTTTGGGGGAGGAGCTAATGAAAAACTGTTTTTT. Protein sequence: CASSFGGGANEKLFF.